The 15 T cell receptor beta chains below come from one sample, sequenced in a study of Ad26.COV2.S vaccination and SARS-CoV-2 variants. TCRdb's table, derived via immunoSEQ multiplex PCR, lists solely in-frame clones and lacks some. The sample has a few hundred thousand clones, roughly 88% seen once; the top ten hold 3.6%. Stated treatment: 15 to 20 received Ad26.COV2.S at low or high dose, single or two shots; roughly five received placebo; per-sample allocation not given. Collection of the samples took place on day 63 after the first injection of vaccine or placebo. The material was peripheral blood, obtained in a trial of Ad26.COV2.S vaccine versus placebo. The receptors come from a person aged 18-65 years who received the Ad26.COV2.S COVID-19 vaccine or a placebo.

J is TRBJ2-1 and V is TRBV5-5; perhaps TRBD2 as D (5 bases). Trimming removed 1 base at V and 0 bases at J, with 8 bases between. In germline, CDR1 is SGHKS, CDR2 YYEKEE (reference sequence). This CDR3 comprises 15 residues. CDR3 protein: CASSLSGSSYNEQFF. CDR3 bases: TGTGCCAGCAGCTTGTCGGGGAGCTCCTACAATGAGCAGTTCTTC.

The gene calls are TRBV27 and TRBJ1-2; possibly TRBD1 for D (5 bases). Germline CDR1 is MNHEY and CDR2 is SMNVEV (reference sequence). Trimming took off 10 bases at V and 7 bases at J, with 13 bases between the two ends. CDR3 length equals 11 residues. CDR3 in amino acids: CATQGVGGYTF. In DNA, the CDR3 is TGTGCCACGCAAGGGGTCGGTGGCTACACCTTC.

The CDR3 DNA reads TGTGCCAGCAGCTTGGAGGGACAGGGTTCCACTGAAGCTTTCTTT. Protein sequence: CASSLEGQGSTEAFF. The V gene is TRBV5-5, the J gene TRBJ1-1; 9 positions match TRBD1. V shed 0 bases and J 4 bases; nucleotides not matched to a gene: 4. The CDR3 consists of 15 residues. CDR1 and CDR2 (germline): SGHKS, YYEKEE (reference sequence).

This clone was counted a few times. The chain is built from TRBV27 and TRBJ1-2, with 7 bases matching TRBD1. V lost 7 bases, J lost 4 bases, and 9 bases stayed unmatched. The germline gives CDR1 MNHEY, CDR2 SMNVEV (reference sequence). CDR3 size: 14 residues. The CDR3 protein is CASTKRTGLYGYTF. In nucleotides, the CDR3 is TGTGCCAGCACCAAACGGACAGGACTCTATGGCTACACCTTC.

The genes are TRBV19 and TRBJ2-1; TRBD2 aligns across 10 bases. The CDR3 has 16 amino acids. Unmatched junction bases numbered 6, after V lost 5 bases and J lost 2 bases. Germline-derived CDR1 and CDR2 are LNHDA and SQIVND (reference sequence). The CDR3 bases are TGTGCCAGTAGTCCCTATCTAGCGGGGGCCTACAATGAGCAGTTCTTC. Translated, it gives CASSPYLAGAYNEQFF.

The chain employs TRBV4-1 and TRBJ1-3; D might be TRBD1 (5 bases). This CDR3 spans 16 amino acids. In germline, CDR1 is MGHRA, CDR2 YSYEKL. The V and J ends lost 1 base and 2 bases respectively, with 12 bases between them. CDR3 nucleotide sequence: TGCGCCAGCAGCCAAGGACTCAAGGGACCTGGAAACACCATATATTTT. Residues: CASSQGLKGPGNTIYF.

This clone came up a few times. The CDR3 region is CASSGVRNDEQYF. The CDR3 DNA follows: TGTGCCAGTAGCGGCGTCCGAAACGACGAGCAGTACTTC. The chain uses TRBV19 and TRBJ2-7; D unclear. Germline-derived CDR1 and CDR2 are LNHDA and SQIVND (reference sequence). Trimming took 6 bases from V and 5 from J, leaving 14 bases between them. The CDR3 extends over 13 amino acids.

This sequence joins TRBV5-6 and TRBJ1-4; D might be TRBD1 (6 bases). This CDR3 spans 14 amino acids. Between the trimmed V and J ends, which lost 0 bases and 8 bases, there was a span of 11 bases. Germline V gene lookup returns CDR1 SGHDT and CDR2 YYEEEE. DNA for the CDR3: TGTGCCAGCAGCTTGGTGGGGGCCTCAGAAAAACTGTTTTTT. Encoded protein: CASSLVGASEKLFF.

The chain links TRBV6-1 to TRBJ1-6, with D uncertain. The germline V and J ends were trimmed by 0 bases and 4 bases, with 7 bases remaining between them. CDR1 and CDR2 from the germline V gene are MNHNS and SASEGT. The CDR3 is 15 residues long. The CDR3 protein is CASSEARLYNSPLHF. The CDR3 DNA reads as TGTGCCAGCAGTGAAGCAAGATTGTATAATTCACCCCTCCACTTT.

The chain couples TRBV5-1 to TRBJ2-5; possibly TRBD1 for D (5 bases). The CDR3 is made up of 15 amino acids. Germline values: CDR1 SGHRS, CDR2 YFSETQ. V was clipped by 0 bases and J by 3 bases, with 12 bases between them. The CDR3 is CASSLAAGMEETQYF. The CDR3 region has the DNA TGCGCCAGCAGCTTGGCGGCAGGGATGGAAGAGACCCAGTACTTC.

The V gene is TRBV24-1, the J gene TRBJ2-6, with a tentative D call TRBD2 (5 bases). The CDR3 is made up of 15 amino acids. Germline-derived CDR1 and CDR2 are KGHDR and SFDVKD. V shed 5 bases and J shed 0 bases, with 7 bases lying between them. CDR3 DNA: TGTGCCACCAGTGGAGGGTTCTCTGGGGCCAACGTCCTGACTTTC. The encoded protein is CATSGGFSGANVLTF.

This chain connects TRBV19 to TRBJ1-5, with D perhaps matching TRBD1 (5 bases). Deletions cut 7 bases from V and 0 bases from J, with 10 bases between. The CDR3 sequence is 14 residues long. The V gene's germline CDR1 is LNHDA and CDR2 SQIVND (reference sequence). The CDR3 is CASKRGYSNQPQHF. CDR3 in DNA: TGTGCCAGTAAAAGGGGATATAGCAATCAGCCCCAGCATTTT.

This rearrangement joins TRBV30 to TRBJ2-2; 10 bases are a match to TRBD1. The J segment lost 4 bases and the V segment lost 5 bases, leaving 7 bases of the junction unmatched. This CDR3 has 15 amino acids. Germline assignment: CDR1 GTSNPN and CDR2 SVGIG (reference sequence). The CDR3 here is CAWGTGARTTGELFF. DNA for the CDR3: TGTGCCTGGGGGACAGGGGCCAGAACCACCGGGGAGCTGTTTTTT.

The chain joins TRBV2 to TRBJ1-1, with D possibly matching TRBD1 (5 bases). The CDR3 spans 13 residues. V dropped 0 bases and J dropped 7 bases, with 9 bases sitting between them. CDR1 SNHLY and CDR2 FYNNEI come from the germline V gene. The DNA of the CDR3 is TGTGCCAGCAGTGAAGCGTTGGGGGTTGAAGCTTTCTTT. This translates into CASSEALGVEAFF.

This sequence joins TRBV30 and TRBJ2-7; 14 positions agree with TRBD2. The junction had 2 bases not matched to a gene; V was cut back by 3 bases and J by 4 bases. The CDR3 has 14 amino acids. Germline assignment: CDR1 GTSNPN and CDR2 SVGIG (reference sequence). CDR3 sequence reads: CAWSGTSGGYEQYF. CDR3 bases: TGTGCCTGGAGCGGGACTAGCGGGGGATACGAGCAGTACTTC.